Following are 20 T cell receptor beta chains from one sample sequenced in a study of blood T cell repertoires in COVID-19. The method was immunoSEQ multiplex PCR; TCRdb's version includes in-frame clones alone and lacks a portion of them. This table has hundreds of thousands of clones, around 82% appearing once. Sample: peripheral blood. The receptors here all came from a woman between 65 and 79 years old with acute or convalescent COVID-19.

In its sample, this clone was seen a few times. This chain joins TRBV9 and TRBJ2-5; maybe TRBD1 (6 bases). There are 14 residues in the CDR3. Germline values: CDR1 SGDLS, CDR2 YYNGEE. V lost 0 bases, J lost 2 bases, and 8 bases lay in between. The CDR3 protein is CASSVGGQQETQYF. CDR3 coding DNA: TGTGCCAGCAGCGTAGGGGGGCAGCAAGAGACCCAGTACTTC.

The chain couples TRBV12-5 to TRBJ1-2, with TRBD1 identical over 7 bases. CDR3 size: 15 residues. The germline gives CDR1 LGHNT, CDR2 FRNRAP. V lost 1 base and J lost 4; bases outside the gene matches: 6. In DNA form, the CDR3 reads TGTGCTAGTGGTTTGGACACAGGGGTCGGCTATGGCTACACCTTC. This gives the protein CASGLDTGVGYGYTF.

The chain employs TRBV9 and TRBJ1-1; D is uncertain. The CDR3 has 18 amino acids. CDR1 is SGDLS, CDR2 YYNGEE, per germline. V gave up 1 base and J gave up 3 bases, with 22 bases separating them. Here the CDR3 reads CASSVSPTEPRVDTEAFF. CDR3 nucleotide sequence: TGTGCCAGCAGCGTAAGCCCGACTGAACCCCGTGTGGACACTGAAGCTTTCTTT. Combining the CDR3 with reference TRBV9 and TRBJ1-1 gives the whole variable domain DSGVTQTPKHLITATGQRVTLRCSPRSGDLSVYWYQQSLDQGLQFLIQYYNGEERAKGNILERFSAQQFPDLHSELNLSSLELGDSALYFCASSVSPTEPRVDTEAFFGQGTRLTVV.

This clone was counted only a few times. This chain connects TRBV12-5 to TRBJ2-5; the D is unclear. CDR3 length: 13 residues. V was trimmed by 7 bases and J by 2 bases, leaving 11 bases between them. In germline, CDR1 is LGHNT, CDR2 FRNRAP. CDR3 DNA sequence: TGTGCTAGTGCCCCCCCCCAACAAGAGACCCAGTACTTC. Its translation is CASAPPQQETQYF.

This chain connects TRBV15 to TRBJ2-5; tentatively, D is TRBD1 (6 bases). This CDR3 contains 14 residues. Germline CDR1 reads LNHNV; CDR2 reads YYDKDF (reference sequence). V lost 1 base and J lost 4, with 10 bases in between. This CDR3 is CATSRGQVLETQYF. The CDR3 bases are TGTGCCACCAGCAGAGGACAGGTATTAGAGACCCAGTACTTC.

The chain has TRBV7-9 and TRBJ1-2; D remains unclear. CDR1 and CDR2 from the germline V gene are SEHNR and FQNEAQ (reference sequence). Between the trimmed V and J ends, which lost 3 bases and 6 bases, there was a span of 8 bases. The CDR3 consists of 12 residues. The CDR3 region has the DNA TGTGCCAGCAGCTTTTTCCAGGATGGCTACACCTTC. As protein: CASSFFQDGYTF.

The CDR3 reads CASSSGLAGGNEQYF. The CDR3 DNA sequence: TGCGCCAGCTCCTCCGGACTAGCGGGGGGGAACGAGCAGTACTTC. The rearrangement joins TRBV10-1 to TRBJ2-7, with 15 bases aligning to TRBD2. The germline V gene has CDR1 WNHNN and CDR2 SYGVQD (reference sequence). The CDR3 contains 15 residues. Trimming took 8 bases from V and 5 from J; bases not matched to a gene: 7.

V and J are TRBV6-6 and TRBJ2-1; TRBD2 agrees at 11 bases. Germline CDR1 and CDR2: MNHNY and SVGAGI (reference sequence). Unmatched junction bases numbered 5, after V lost 5 bases and J lost 5 bases. This CDR3 has 15 amino acids. CDR3 protein: CASSTPTSGNNEQFF. The CDR3 nucleotides read TGTGCCAGCAGTACCCCGACTAGCGGGAACAATGAGCAGTTCTTC.

V gene TRBV18 combines with J gene TRBJ2-7, with 10 nucleotides matching TRBD2. Trimming at V came to 4 bases and at J to 0 bases, leaving 3 bases not matched to a gene. The CDR3 length is 15 residues. Germline assignment: CDR1 KGHSH and CDR2 LQKENI. As DNA, the CDR3 is TGTGCCAGCTCACGTAGCGGGGGGCCCTCCTACGAGCAGTACTTC. Protein product: CASSRSGGPSYEQYF.

The chain has TRBV5-4 and TRBJ1-2; 8 nucleotides match TRBD1. V dropped 3 bases and J dropped 4; count of bases not matched to a gene: 11. Germline V gene sequence: CDR1 SGHNT, CDR2 YYREEE (reference sequence). The CDR3 spans 16 residues. CDR3 nucleotides: TGTGCCAGCAGCTCGCCGCCGGGACAGGACCTCTATGGCTACACCTTC. The encoded protein is CASSSPPGQDLYGYTF.

This rearrangement joins TRBV19 to TRBJ2-4; D is possibly TRBD2 (6 bases). The V end lost 3 bases, the J end lost 0 bases, and 15 bases lay between the germline ends. CDR1 and CDR2 from the germline V gene are LNHDA and SQIVND (reference sequence). The CDR3 is 17 amino acids. CDR3: CASSIIGLATAKNIQYF. The CDR3 DNA sequence: TGTGCCAGTAGTATTATCGGCCTAGCGACAGCCAAAAACATTCAGTACTTC.

The chain uses TRBV30 and TRBJ1-2; D uncertain. The V end was cut by 4 bases, the J end by 3 bases, with 15 bases between. Looked up from germline, CDR1 is GTSNPN and CDR2 is SVGIG (reference sequence). This CDR3 has 14 amino acids. CDR3 protein: CAWNIESGDYGYTF. The DNA of the CDR3 is TGTGCCTGGAATATAGAGTCCGGGGACTATGGCTACACCTTC. The full variable domain, with the rest looked up from reference TRBV30 and TRBJ1-2, is SQTIHQWPATLVQPVGSPLSLECTVEGTSNPNLYWYRQAAGRGLQLLFYSVGIGQISSEVPQNLSASRPQDRQFILSSKKLLLSDSGFYLCAWNIESGDYGYTFGSGTRLTVV.

The chain carries TRBV18 and TRBJ1-2; weak D call: TRBD1 (6 bases). The germline V and J ends were trimmed by 3 bases and 6 bases, with 11 bases remaining between them. CDR3 size: 13 residues. Germline-derived CDR1 and CDR2 are KGHSH and LQKENI. The DNA of the CDR3 is TGTGCCAGCTCACCTCGTCCAGGGGATGGCTACACCTTC. Protein: CASSPRPGDGYTF.

The rearrangement links TRBV27 to TRBJ1-2, with D tentatively TRBD1 (6 bases). CDR1 is MNHEY, CDR2 SMNVEV, per germline (reference sequence). Trimming shortened V by 4 bases and J by 2 bases, and 17 bases separated the two germline ends. The CDR3 has 16 amino acids. The DNA of the CDR3 is TGTGCCAGCAGTTCCATTTCGACAGGAGGCAACTATGGCTACACCTTC. It translates to CASSSISTGGNYGYTF.

The chain has TRBV6-2 or TRBV6-3 and TRBJ2-3; D might be TRBD1 (6 bases). The V and J ends lost 5 bases and 10 bases respectively, with 13 bases between them. The CDR3 covers 12 residues. Germline CDR1 and CDR2: MNHEY and SVGEGT. The CDR3 protein is CASSTSGESQYF. In nucleotides, the CDR3 is TGTGCCAGCAGTACCTCAGGGGAGTCGCAGTATTTT.

The CDR3 loop is CASSQGTASQETQYF. The CDR3 nucleotides are TGTGCCAGCAGCCAAGGGACAGCGAGCCAAGAGACCCAGTACTTC. This chain links TRBV3-1 (or the pseudogene TRBV3-2) with TRBJ2-5; D perhaps matches TRBD1 (6 bases). CDR3 length: 15 amino acids. The V gene lost 1 base and the J gene lost 1 base, with 10 bases spanning the gap. Germline V CDR1 and CDR2: LGHDT, YNNKEL (reference sequence).

The chain couples TRBV28 to TRBJ2-5; 9 bases align to TRBD1. V lost 2 bases, J lost 4 bases, and 2 bases stayed unmatched. CDR1 is MDHEN, CDR2 SYDVKM, per germline. This CDR3 contains 14 residues. As DNA, the CDR3 is TGTGCCAGCAGTTTAGGGACAGGGAGAGAGACCCAGTACTTC. Its protein product is CASSLGTGRETQYF.

The chain has TRBV9 and TRBJ2-3; 10 positions agree with TRBD2. V shed 1 base, J shed 3 bases, and the junction held 5 bases outside the gene matches. The CDR3 runs to 16 residues. CDR1 and CDR2 (germline): SGDLS, YYNGEE. DNA of the CDR3: TGTGCCAGCAGCGTATCACTAGCGGGGAGAACAGATACGCAGTATTTT. It specifies CASSVSLAGRTDTQYF. Drawing the rest from reference TRBV9 and TRBJ2-3, the complete variable domain is DSGVTQTPKHLITATGQRVTLRCSPRSGDLSVYWYQQSLDQGLQFLIQYYNGEERAKGNILERFSAQQFPDLHSELNLSSLELGDSALYFCASSVSLAGRTDTQYFGPGTRLTVL.

The chain combines TRBV7-2 with TRBJ1-6, with 10 bases fitting TRBD1. Germline loops: CDR1 SGHTA, CDR2 FQGNSA. J lost 7 bases, V lost 5 bases, and 8 bases had no gene match. The CDR3 totals 16 residues. The CDR3 coding sequence is TGTGCCAGCAGCCCGGGGACAGGGGCAGTAAATTCACCCCTCCACTTT. Its protein is CASSPGTGAVNSPLHF.

The sample holds a few counts of this clone. CDR3 in DNA: TGCGCCAGCAGCCACCTAAAGATGACAGGAAACGAGCAGTACTTC. Translating gives CASSHLKMTGNEQYF. The rearrangement joins TRBV5-1 to TRBJ2-7, with a possible D match to TRBD1 (6 bases). Germline V gene lookup returns CDR1 SGHRS and CDR2 YFSETQ. Deletions cut 4 bases from V and 5 bases from J, with 19 bases between. The CDR3 consists of 15 residues.